This T cell receptor (beta chain) was documented in a study of CD8 T cells in Susac syndrome. Germline CDR1 and CDR2: MDHEN and SYDVKM. The length of the CDR3 is 16 residues. Trimming took off 5 bases at V and 5 bases at J, with 18 bases between the two ends. When the RNA was reverse transcribed, random hexamers were used with an input of about 0.5 to 1 ug. The amplification used immunoSEQ multiplex PCR on TCR beta CDR3; it spanned 54 Vbeta and 13 Jbeta. TCRdb analysed the immunoSEQ multiplex PCR reads with MiXCR anew, one entry per CDR3 protein. The table shows around 56,000 distinct CDR3 sequences, with around 90% occurring only once. General study results and limits: The study's TCR sequencing and HLA analysis covered a relatively small number of individuals, and the study acknowledged this.

On this clonotype: Its antigen remains unidentified.

The authors carried out high-throughput sequencing of TCR beta. They applied it to CD8+ and CD4+ T cells obtained from blood. Healthy donors constituted the controls, which were matched for age and sex. The V gene is TRBV28, the J gene TRBJ2-2; D not resolved. Sample: CD8+ T cells from PBMCs. This receptor was obtained from a human donor in good health. The CDR3 nucleotides are TGTGCCAGCAGTACCCACCAGCCTGTGGAGACCGGGGAGCTGTTTTTT. Translation gives CASSTHQPVETGELFF. The full variable domain, completed using reference TRBV28 and TRBJ2-2, is DVKVTQSSRYLVKRTGEKVFLECVQDMDHENMFWYRQDPGLGLRLIYFSYDVKMKEKGDIPEGYSVSREKKERFSLILESASTNQTSMYLCASSTHQPVETGELFFGEGSRLTVL.